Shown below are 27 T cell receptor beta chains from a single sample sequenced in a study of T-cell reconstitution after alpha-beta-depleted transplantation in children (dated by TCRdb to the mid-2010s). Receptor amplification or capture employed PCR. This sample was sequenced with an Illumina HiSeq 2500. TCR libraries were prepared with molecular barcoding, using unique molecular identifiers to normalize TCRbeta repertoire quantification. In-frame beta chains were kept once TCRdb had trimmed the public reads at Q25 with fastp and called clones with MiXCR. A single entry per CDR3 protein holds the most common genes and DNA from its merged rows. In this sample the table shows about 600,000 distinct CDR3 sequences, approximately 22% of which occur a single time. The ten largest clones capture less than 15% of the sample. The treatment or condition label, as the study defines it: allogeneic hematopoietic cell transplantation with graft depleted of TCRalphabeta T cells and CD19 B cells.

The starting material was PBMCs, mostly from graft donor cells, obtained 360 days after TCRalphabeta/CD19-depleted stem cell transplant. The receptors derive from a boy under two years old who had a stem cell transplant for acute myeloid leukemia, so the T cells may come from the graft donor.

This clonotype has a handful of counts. CDR3 region: CSATRDRAPYEQYF. In DNA, the CDR3 is TGCAGTGCTACCCGGGACAGGGCACCGTACGAGCAGTACTTC. This chain uses TRBV20-1 with TRBJ2-7, with 9 bases matching TRBD1. Germline V CDR1 and CDR2: DFQATT, SNEGSKA (reference sequence). This CDR3 is 14 amino acids long. Trimming removed 4 bases from V and 4 bases from J; junction bases left unmatched: 8.

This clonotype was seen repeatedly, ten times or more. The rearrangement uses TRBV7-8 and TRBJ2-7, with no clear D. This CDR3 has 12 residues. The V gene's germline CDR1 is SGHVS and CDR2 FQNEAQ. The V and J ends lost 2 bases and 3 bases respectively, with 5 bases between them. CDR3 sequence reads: CASSLRIYEQYV. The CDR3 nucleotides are TGTGCCAGCAGCTTACGCATCTACGAGCAGTACGTC.

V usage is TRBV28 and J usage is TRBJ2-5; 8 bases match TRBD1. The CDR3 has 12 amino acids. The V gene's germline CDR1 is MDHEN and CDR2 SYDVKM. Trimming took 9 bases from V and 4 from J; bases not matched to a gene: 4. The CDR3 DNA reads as TGTGCCAGTCGGACAGGGAGAGAGACCCAGTACTTC. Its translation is CASRTGRETQYF.

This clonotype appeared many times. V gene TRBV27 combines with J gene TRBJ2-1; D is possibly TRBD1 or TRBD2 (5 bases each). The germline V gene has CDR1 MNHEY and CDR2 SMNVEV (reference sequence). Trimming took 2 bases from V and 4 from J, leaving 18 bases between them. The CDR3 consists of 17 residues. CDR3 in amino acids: CASSLRSVRDRYNEQFF. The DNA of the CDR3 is TGTGCCAGCAGTTTACGGTCTGTACGGGACCGATACAATGAGCAGTTCTTC.

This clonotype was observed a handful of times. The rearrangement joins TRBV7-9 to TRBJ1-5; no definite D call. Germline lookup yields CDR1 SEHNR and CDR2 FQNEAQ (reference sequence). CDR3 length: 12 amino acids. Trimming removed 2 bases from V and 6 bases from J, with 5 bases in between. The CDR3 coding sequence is TGTGCCAGCAGCTTATTGAGTCAGCCCCAGCATTTT. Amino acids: CASSLLSQPQHF.

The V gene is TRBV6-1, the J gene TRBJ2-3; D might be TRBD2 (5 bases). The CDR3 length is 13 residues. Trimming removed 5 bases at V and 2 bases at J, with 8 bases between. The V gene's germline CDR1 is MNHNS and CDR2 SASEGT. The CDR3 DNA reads TGTGCCAGCAGTAGCGGATTCACAGATACGCAGTATTTT. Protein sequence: CASSSGFTDTQYF.

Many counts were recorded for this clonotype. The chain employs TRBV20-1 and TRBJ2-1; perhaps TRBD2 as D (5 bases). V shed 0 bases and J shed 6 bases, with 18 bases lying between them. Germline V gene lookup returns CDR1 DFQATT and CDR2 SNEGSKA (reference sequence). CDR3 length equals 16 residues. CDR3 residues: CSARDLWQTTSNEQFF. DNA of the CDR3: TGCAGTGCTAGAGATCTTTGGCAGACTACTTCCAATGAGCAGTTCTTC.

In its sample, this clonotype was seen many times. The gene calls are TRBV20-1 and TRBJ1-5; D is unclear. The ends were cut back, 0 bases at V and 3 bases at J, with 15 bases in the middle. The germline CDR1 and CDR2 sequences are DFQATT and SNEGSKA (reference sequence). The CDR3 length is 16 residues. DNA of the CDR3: TGCAGTGCTAGAGATCGATGGGGAACTCTCAATCAGCCCCAGCATTTT. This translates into CSARDRWGTLNQPQHF.

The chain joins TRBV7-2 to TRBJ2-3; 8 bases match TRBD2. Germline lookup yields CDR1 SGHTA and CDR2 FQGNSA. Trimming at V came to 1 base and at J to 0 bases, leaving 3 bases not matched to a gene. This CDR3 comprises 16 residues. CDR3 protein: CASSLVQRGSTDTQYF. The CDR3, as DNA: TGTGCCAGCAGCTTAGTCCAGCGGGGGAGCACAGATACGCAGTATTTT. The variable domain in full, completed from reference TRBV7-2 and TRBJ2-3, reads GAGVSQSPSNKVTEKGKDVELRCDPISGHTALYWYRQSLGQGLEFLIYFQGNSAPDKSGLPSDRFSAERTGGSVSTLTIQRTQQEDSAVYLCASSLVQRGSTDTQYFGPGTRLTVL.

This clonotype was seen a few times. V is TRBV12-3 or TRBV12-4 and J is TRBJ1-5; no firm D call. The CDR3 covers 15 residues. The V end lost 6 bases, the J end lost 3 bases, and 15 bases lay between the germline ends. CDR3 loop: CASRLDLTLNQPQHF. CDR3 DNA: TGTGCCAGCAGATTGGACCTGACCCTCAATCAGCCCCAGCATTTT.

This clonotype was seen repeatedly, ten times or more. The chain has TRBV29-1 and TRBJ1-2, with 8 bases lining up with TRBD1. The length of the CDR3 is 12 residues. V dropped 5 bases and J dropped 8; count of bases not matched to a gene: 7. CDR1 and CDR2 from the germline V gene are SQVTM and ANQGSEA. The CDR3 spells CSVPGTGGGYTF. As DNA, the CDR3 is TGCAGCGTTCCCGGGACAGGCGGCGGCTACACCTTC.

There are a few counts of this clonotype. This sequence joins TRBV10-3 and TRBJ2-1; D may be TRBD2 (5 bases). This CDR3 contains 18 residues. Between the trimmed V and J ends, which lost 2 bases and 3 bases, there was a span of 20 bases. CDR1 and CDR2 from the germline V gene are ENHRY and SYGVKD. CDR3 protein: CAISEPPGKGILYNEQFF. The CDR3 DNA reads TGTGCCATCAGTGAGCCCCCGGGAAAGGGAATCCTCTACAATGAGCAGTTCTTC.

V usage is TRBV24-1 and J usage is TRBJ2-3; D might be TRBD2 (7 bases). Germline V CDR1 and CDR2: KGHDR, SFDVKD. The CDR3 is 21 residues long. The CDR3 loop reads CGASDLTGAGPTTARTDTQYF. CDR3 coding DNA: TGTGGGGCCAGTGATTTGACAGGAGCGGGGCCGACTACCGCCCGCACAGATACGCAGTATTTT.

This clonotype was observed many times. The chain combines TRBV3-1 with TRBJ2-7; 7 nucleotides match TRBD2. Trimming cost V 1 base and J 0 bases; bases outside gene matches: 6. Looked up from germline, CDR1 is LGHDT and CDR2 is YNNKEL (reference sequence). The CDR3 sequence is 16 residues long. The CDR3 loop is CASSQAPRGDSYEQYF. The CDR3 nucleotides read TGTGCCAGCAGCCAAGCCCCCCGGGGGGACTCCTACGAGCAGTACTTC.

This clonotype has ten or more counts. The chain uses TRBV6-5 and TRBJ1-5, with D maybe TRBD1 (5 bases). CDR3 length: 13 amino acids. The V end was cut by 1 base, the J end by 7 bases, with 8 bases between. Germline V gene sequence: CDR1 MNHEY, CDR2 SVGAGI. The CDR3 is CASSYFQGQPQHF. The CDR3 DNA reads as TGTGCCAGCAGTTACTTTCAGGGCCAGCCCCAGCATTTT.

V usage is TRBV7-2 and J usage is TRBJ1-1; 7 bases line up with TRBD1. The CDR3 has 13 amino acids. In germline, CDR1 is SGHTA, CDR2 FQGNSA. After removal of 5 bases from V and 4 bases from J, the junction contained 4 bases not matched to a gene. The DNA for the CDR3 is TGTGCCAGCAGCCGTTACAGGGGCACTGAAGCTTTCTTT. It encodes CASSRYRGTEAFF.

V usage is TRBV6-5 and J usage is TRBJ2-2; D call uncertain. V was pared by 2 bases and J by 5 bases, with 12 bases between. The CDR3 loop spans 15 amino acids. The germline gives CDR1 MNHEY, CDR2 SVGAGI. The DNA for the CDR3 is TGTGCCAGCAGTTACCCCGGGTCCAGGACCGGGGAGCTGTTTTTT. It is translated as CASSYPGSRTGELFF.

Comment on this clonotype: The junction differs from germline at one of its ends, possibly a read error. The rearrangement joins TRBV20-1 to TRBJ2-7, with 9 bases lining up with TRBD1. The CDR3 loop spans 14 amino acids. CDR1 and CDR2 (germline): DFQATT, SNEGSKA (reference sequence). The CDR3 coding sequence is TGCAGTGCGTACCCCTCGGACAGGGGAGGGGAGCGGTACTTC. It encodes CSAYPSDRGGERYF.

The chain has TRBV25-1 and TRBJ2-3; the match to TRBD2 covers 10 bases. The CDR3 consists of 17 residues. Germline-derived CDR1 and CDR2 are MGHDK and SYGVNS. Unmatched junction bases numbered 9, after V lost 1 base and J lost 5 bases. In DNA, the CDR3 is TGTGCCAGCAGTGAATGTCGGAGCGGGGGGGCATTAGATACGCAGTATTTT. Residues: CASSECRSGGALDTQYF.

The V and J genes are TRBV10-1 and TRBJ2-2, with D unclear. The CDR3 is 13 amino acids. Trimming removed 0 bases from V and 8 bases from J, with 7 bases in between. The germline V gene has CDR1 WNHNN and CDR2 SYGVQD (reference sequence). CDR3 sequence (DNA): TGCGCCAGCAGTGAGTCGACTGTAGGGGAGCTGTTTTTT. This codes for CASSESTVGELFF.

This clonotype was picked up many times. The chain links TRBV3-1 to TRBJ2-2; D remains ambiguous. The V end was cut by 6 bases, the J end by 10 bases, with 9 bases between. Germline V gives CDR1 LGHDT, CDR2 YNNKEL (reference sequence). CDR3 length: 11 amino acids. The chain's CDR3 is CASSHTQELFF. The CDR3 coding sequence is TGTGCCAGCAGTCATACACAGGAGCTGTTTTTT.

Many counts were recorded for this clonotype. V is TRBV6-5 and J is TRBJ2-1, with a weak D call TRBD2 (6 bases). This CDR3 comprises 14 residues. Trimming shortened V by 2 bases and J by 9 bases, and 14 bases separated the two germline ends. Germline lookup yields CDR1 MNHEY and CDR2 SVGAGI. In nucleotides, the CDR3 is TGTGCCAGCAGTTACGGAGGTGTGGGGGGTGAGCAGTTCTTC. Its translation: CASSYGGVGGEQFF.

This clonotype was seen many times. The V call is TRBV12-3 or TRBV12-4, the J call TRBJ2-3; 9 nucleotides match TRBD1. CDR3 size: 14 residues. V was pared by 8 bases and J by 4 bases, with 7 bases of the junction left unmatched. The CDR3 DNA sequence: TGTGCCAGCGCTTGGACAGGGGCATCAGATACGCAGTATTTT. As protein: CASAWTGASDTQYF.

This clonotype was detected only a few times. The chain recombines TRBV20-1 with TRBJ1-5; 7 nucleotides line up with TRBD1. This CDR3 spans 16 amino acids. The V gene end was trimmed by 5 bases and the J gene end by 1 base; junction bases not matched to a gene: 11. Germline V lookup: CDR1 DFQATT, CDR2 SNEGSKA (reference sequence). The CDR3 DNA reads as TGCAGTGCTCTATTAGGACAGGTGTTAAGCAATCAGCCCCAGCATTTT. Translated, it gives CSALLGQVLSNQPQHF.

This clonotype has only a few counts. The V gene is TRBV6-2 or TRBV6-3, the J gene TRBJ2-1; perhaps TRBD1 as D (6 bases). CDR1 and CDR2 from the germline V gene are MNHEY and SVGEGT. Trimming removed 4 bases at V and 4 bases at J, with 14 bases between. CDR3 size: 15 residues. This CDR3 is CASSSGDIPYNEQFF. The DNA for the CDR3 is TGTGCCAGCAGTTCCGGGGACATCCCTTACAATGAGCAGTTCTTC.

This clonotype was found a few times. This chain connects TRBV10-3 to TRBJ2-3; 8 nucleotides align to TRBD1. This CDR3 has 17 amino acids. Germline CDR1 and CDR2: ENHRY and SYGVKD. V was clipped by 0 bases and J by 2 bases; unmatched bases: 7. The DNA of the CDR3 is TGTGCCATCAGTGAGTCGGTGACAGGGGTAATCACAGATACGCAGTATTTT. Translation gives CAISESVTGVITDTQYF.

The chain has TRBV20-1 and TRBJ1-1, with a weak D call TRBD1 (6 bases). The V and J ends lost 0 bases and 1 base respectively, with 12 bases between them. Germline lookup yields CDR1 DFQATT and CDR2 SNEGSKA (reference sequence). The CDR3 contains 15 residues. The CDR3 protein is CSARDAGAGNTEAFF. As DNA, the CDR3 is TGCAGTGCTAGAGATGCGGGGGCAGGGAACACTGAAGCTTTCTTT.